Below are 9 T cell receptor beta chains sequenced from a single sample in a study of shared clonotypes between healthy human individuals. Assay used: immunoSEQ multiplex PCR; TCRdb lists only in-frame clones, some missing. The sample has 450,000 to 600,000 clones; about four fifths are singletons. The sample consisted of PBMCs. Receptors originate from a woman between 35 and 50 years old in good health. Some clones in this sample may be carry-over from other donors' samples.

This chain joins TRBV10-2 and TRBJ2-6; D is perhaps TRBD2 (6 bases). The V gene's germline CDR1 is WSHSY and CDR2 SAAADI. V gave up 0 bases and J gave up 0 bases, with 9 bases separating them. The CDR3 covers 17 residues. CDR3 residues: CASSESGEVSGANVLTF. DNA of the CDR3: TGCGCCAGCAGTGAGTCAGGGGAGGTCTCTGGGGCCAACGTCCTGACTTTC.

This chain joins TRBV5-1 and TRBJ1-2, with a tentative D call TRBD1 (5 bases). The V end lost 4 bases, the J end lost 8 bases, and 15 bases lay between the germline ends. The CDR3 is made up of 13 amino acids. Germline CDR1 reads SGHRS; CDR2 reads YFSETQ. CDR3 amino acids: CASSPLQGLGYTF. DNA for the CDR3: TGCGCCAGCAGCCCCCTTCAGGGCTTGGGCTACACCTTC.

This clone occurred once. The chain carries TRBV5-4 and TRBJ1-5, with 7 bases that match TRBD1. The V gene's germline CDR1 is SGHNT and CDR2 YYREEE (reference sequence). V gave up 4 bases and J gave up 3 bases; unmatched junction bases: 7. This CDR3 has 15 residues. CDR3 DNA sequence: TGTGCCAGCAGCACCGGGACAGAGATCAATCAGCCCCAGCATTTT. Its protein is CASSTGTEINQPQHF.

This clone was observed a few times. The rearrangement uses TRBV7-2 and TRBJ2-7, with TRBD2 as a possible D gene (6 bases). Germline-derived CDR1 and CDR2 are SGHTA and FQGNSA. Trimming removed 2 bases at V and 0 bases at J, with 8 bases between. The CDR3 spans 14 residues. CDR3 amino acids: CASSLRRDSYEQYF. The DNA for the CDR3 is TGTGCCAGCAGCTTACGGCGGGACTCCTACGAGCAGTACTTC. The complete variable domain, with remaining parts taken from reference TRBV7-2 and TRBJ2-7, reads GAGVSQSPSNKVTEKGKDVELRCDPISGHTALYWYRQSLGQGLEFLIYFQGNSAPDKSGLPSDRFSAERTGGSVSTLTIQRTQQEDSAVYLCASSLRRDSYEQYFGPGTRLTVT.

The V gene is TRBV27, the J gene TRBJ1-1; tentatively, D is TRBD1 (5 bases). V was clipped by 1 base and J by 5 bases, with 17 bases between them. This CDR3 has 16 amino acids. Per the germline V gene, CDR1 is MNHEY and CDR2 is SMNVEV (reference sequence). CDR3 sequence reads: CASSLLVGPPRTEAFF. For the CDR3, the DNA is TGTGCCAGCAGTTTATTAGTGGGACCCCCCCGAACTGAAGCTTTCTTT.

The chain is built from TRBV19 and TRBJ2-5; D unclear. The CDR3 extends over 13 amino acids. V was cut by 2 bases and J by 0 bases, with 4 bases left in between. Looked up from germline, CDR1 is LNHDA and CDR2 is SQIVND (reference sequence). The DNA of the CDR3 is TGTGCCAGTAGTATACGGAACCAAGAGACCCAGTACTTC. Translated: CASSIRNQETQYF.

CDR3 nucleotide sequence: TGTGCCAGCAGCTTTGGGCGTGAGCGGCAGTTCTTC. The encoded protein is CASSFGRERQFF. The V gene is TRBV13, the J gene TRBJ2-1, with D unresolved. Between the trimmed V and J ends, which lost 3 bases and 12 bases, there was a span of 12 bases. Per germline, CDR1 PRHDT and CDR2 FYEKMQ (reference sequence). This CDR3 spans 12 amino acids. Using reference TRBV13 and TRBJ2-1 for the parts outside the CDR3, the full variable domain is AAGVIQSPRHLIKEKRETATLKCYPIPRHDTVYWYQQGPGQDPQFLISFYEKMQSDKGSIPDRFSAQQFSDYHSELNMSSLELGDSALYFCASSFGRERQFFGPGTRLTVL.

The CDR3 coding sequence is TGTGCCAGCAGTCCGGGACAGGGGAACACCGGGGAGCTGTTTTTT. This gives the protein CASSPGQGNTGELFF. The chain uses TRBV2 and TRBJ2-2, with TRBD1 matching over 9 bases. CDR1 and CDR2 (germline): SNHLY, FYNNEI. J lost 1 base, V lost 5 bases, and 2 bases had no gene match. The CDR3 contains 15 residues.

J is TRBJ1-4 and V is TRBV19; no definite D call. This CDR3 has 15 amino acids. The germline V gene has CDR1 LNHDA and CDR2 SQIVND (reference sequence). The ends were cut back, 3 bases at V and 5 bases at J, with 13 bases in the middle. The CDR3 sequence is CASSMVGWGNEKLFF. Written as DNA, the CDR3 is TGTGCCAGTAGTATGGTGGGATGGGGAAATGAAAAACTGTTTTTT.